This T cell receptor (beta chain) was documented in a study of blood T cell repertoires in COVID-19 (TCRdb year 2020). For context, the study as a whole: Samples from collaborators originated in the United States, Italy and Spain and spanned both the acute and convalescent phases of COVID-19. The prospective study material was composed of cDNA or gDNA derived from T cells, B-cell-depleted T cells, or PBMCs. Subjects who had been exposed to COVID-19, were actively infected with it, or had recovered from it provided the deeply sampled blood TCRbeta repertoires that made up the dataset. The repertoires were released in a freely available public database intended as a resource for research on the immune response to SARS-CoV-2. Samples came from the ongoing ImmuneRACE study (first 160 participants) plus 1,254 subjects from 6 global collaborators. The sample metadata nearly always contained a de-identified subject ID, COVID-19 status, age in years and sex. HLA class I and class II types, where available, came from metadata supplied by the sample provider rather than from assay-based typing. Beyond this particular receptor, the publication reports: The amount of clinical and demographic metadata varied by source and participant and was provided uncurated.

The collaborating institutions used their own protocols to collect whole blood in K2EDTA tubes. Collaborator samples were shipped for TCRbeta analysis as frozen whole blood, isolated PBMCs, or DNA extracted from either sample type. Here V drops 4 bases and J drops 2 bases, and the junction holds 5 bases not matched to any gene. From cysteine to phenylalanine, the CDR3 is 15 amino acids long. Only CDR3 DNA remains: 45 bases, in frame from the first base. From a lookup of the germline V gene, CDR1 and CDR2 are MNHEY and SVGAGI. The immunoSEQ Assay, a bias-controlled multiplex PCR, was used to amplify TCRbeta CDR3 regions from genomic DNA. As for the original processing: The number of nucleated cells in each sample was estimated by amplification of reference gene primers within the assay. To quantify the absolute abundance of each unique TCRbeta CDR3 rearrangement, sequence reads were collapsed and filtered. For each sample, productive Simpson clonality was calculated by taking the square root of Simpson's diversity index across productive rearrangements. TCRdb mirrors the immuneACCESS table, restricted to in-frame sequences. Some clones are absent from its copies; in checked studies, under half trace to an unresolved V gene, and the reason for the others is unknown. The V and J calls and the clone size are those of that table, but D and trimming were determined from the DNA. In this sample the table shows about 36,000 clones, approximately 80% of which occur a single time. The ten most abundant clones make up 15% to 20% of the sample.

To note about this clone: Its target antigen remains unknown. Per-base quality was not reported, and no clone a single base away is much larger than it.

The chain links TRBV6-5 with TRBJ2-1; 7 bases in between match TRBD1. The sequence was obtained from a man aged 70 or older with acute or convalescent COVID-19. Specimen: peripheral blood. The bases are TGTGCCAGCAGTTTCACCGGGACAGCCTACAATGAGCAGTTCTTC. The resulting protein is CASSFTGTAYNEQFF.